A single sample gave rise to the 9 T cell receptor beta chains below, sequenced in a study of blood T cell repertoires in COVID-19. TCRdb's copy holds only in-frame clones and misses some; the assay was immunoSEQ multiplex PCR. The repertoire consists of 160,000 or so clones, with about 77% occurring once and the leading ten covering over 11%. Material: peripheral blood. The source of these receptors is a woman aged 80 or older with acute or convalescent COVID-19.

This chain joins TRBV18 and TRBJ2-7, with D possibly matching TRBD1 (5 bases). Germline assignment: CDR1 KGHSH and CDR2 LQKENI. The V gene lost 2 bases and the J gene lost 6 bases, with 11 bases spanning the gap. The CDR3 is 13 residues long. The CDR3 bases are TGTGCCAGCTCACCATCGGAAGGGGTCGAGCAGTACTTC. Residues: CASSPSEGVEQYF.

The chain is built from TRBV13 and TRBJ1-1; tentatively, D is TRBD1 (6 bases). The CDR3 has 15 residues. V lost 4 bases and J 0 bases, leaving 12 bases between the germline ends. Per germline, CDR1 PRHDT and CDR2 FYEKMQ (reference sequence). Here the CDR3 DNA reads TGTGCCAGCAGCTCCTACCGGGACATGAACACTGAAGCTTTCTTT. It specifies CASSSYRDMNTEAFF.

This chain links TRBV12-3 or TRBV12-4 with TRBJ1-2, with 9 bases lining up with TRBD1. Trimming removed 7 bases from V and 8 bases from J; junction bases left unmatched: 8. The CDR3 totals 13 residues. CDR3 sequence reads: CASTSDRGGGYTF. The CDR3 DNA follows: TGTGCCAGCACCTCGGACAGGGGTGGAGGCTACACCTTC.

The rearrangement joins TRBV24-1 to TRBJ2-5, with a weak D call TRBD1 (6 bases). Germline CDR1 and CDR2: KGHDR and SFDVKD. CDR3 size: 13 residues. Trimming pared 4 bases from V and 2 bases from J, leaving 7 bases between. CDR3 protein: CATSDRGQETQYF. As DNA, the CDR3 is TGTGCCACCAGTGACAGGGGACAAGAGACCCAGTACTTC.

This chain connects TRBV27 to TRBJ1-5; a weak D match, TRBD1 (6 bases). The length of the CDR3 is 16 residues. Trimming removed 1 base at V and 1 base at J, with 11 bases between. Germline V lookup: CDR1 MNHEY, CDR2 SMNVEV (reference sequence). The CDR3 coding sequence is TGTGCCAGCAGTTTATGGGGCAGGGGAAGCAATCAGCCCCAGCATTTT. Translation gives CASSLWGRGSNQPQHF.

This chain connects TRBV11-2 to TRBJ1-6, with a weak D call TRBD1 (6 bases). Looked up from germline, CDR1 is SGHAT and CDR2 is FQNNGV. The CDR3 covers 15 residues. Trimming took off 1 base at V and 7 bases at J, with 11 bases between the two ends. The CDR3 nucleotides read TGTGCCAGCAGCTTAGGGGGGGGGCCAAATTCACCCCTCCACTTT. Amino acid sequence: CASSLGGGPNSPLHF.

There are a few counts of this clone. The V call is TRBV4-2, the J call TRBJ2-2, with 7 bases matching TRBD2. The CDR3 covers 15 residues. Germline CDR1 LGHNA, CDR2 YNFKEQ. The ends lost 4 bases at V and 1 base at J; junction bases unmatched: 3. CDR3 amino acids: CASSRREGNTGELFF. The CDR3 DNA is TGTGCCAGCAGCCGGAGGGAGGGGAACACCGGGGAGCTGTTTTTT.

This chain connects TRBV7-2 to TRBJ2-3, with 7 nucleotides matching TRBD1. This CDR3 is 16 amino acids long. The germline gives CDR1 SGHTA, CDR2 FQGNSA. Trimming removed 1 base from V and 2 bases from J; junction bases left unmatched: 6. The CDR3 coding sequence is TGTGCCAGCAGCTTAGTTGGGACAGCCTTCACAGATACGCAGTATTTT. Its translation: CASSLVGTAFTDTQYF.

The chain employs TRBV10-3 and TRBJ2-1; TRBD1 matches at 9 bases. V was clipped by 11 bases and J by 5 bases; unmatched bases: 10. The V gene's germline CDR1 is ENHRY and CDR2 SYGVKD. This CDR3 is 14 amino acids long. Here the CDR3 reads CAAQGQGYNNEQFF. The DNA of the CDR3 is TGTGCCGCCCAGGGACAGGGCTACAACAATGAGCAGTTCTTC.